There are many counts of the clone carrying this TCR beta chain. The antigen remains unidentified. Losses at the gene ends were 5 bases for V and 5 bases for J; bases not matched to a gene: 9. Germline CDR1 reads MDHEN; CDR2 reads SYDVKM. There are 15 residues in the CDR3. This specimen belongs to a study of T cells in Graves' hyperthyroidism and ophthalmopathy. Template material for amplifying TCR beta CDR3 regions consisted of RNA transcripts. First-round RT-PCR targeting the TCR CDR3 was performed with the HTBI primer set. From the multiplex PCR reads, TCRdb called clonotypes with MiXCR, one entry per CDR3 protein. The data hold 550,000 to 700,000 distinct CDR3 sequences, with about 15% observed a single time. Study findings and constraints: The model made its ophthalmopathy prediction, and onset followed a median 6.5 months later.

The receptor was derived from a woman aged 40 to 50 with Graves' ophthalmopathy. Sequencing input: blood. The V gene is TRBV28, the J gene TRBJ1-1; 9 bases are shared with TRBD1. This chain's CDR3 is CASSQLQGARTEAFF. The CDR3 bases are TGTGCCAGCAGTCAGCTACAGGGGGCGAGGACTGAAGCTTTCTTT.